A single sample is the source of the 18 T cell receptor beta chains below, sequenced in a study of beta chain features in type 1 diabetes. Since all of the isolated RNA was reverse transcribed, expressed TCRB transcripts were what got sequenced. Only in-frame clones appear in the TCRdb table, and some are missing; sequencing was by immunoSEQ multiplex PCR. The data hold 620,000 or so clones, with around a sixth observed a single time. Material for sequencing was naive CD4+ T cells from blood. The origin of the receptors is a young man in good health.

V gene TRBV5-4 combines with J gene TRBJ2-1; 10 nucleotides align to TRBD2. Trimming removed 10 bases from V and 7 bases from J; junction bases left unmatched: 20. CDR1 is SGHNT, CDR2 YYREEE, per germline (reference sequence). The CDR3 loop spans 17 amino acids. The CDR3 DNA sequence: TGTGCCGCAGGACAGGGATTAATTCTAGCGGGAGCGAATGAGCAGTTCTTC. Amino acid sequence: CAAGQGLILAGANEQFF.

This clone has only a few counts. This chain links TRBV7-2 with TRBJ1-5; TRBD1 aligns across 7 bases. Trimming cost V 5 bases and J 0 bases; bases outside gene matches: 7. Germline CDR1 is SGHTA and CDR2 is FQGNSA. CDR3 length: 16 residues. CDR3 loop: CASSPGTAYSNQPQHF. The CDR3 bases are TGTGCCAGCAGCCCCGGGACAGCCTATAGCAATCAGCCCCAGCATTTT.

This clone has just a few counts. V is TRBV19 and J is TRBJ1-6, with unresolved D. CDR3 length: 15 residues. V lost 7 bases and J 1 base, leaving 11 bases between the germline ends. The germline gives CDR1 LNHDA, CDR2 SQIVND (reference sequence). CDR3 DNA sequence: TGTGCCAGTATCAACGGAGGTTCCTATAATTCACCCCTCCACTTT. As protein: CASINGGSYNSPLHF. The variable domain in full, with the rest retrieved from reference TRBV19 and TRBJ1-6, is DGGITQSPKYLFRKEGQNVTLSCEQNLNHDAMYWYRQDPGQGLRLIYYSQIVNDFQKGDIAEGYSVSREKKESFPLTVTSAQKNPTAFYLCASINGGSYNSPLHFGNGTRLTVT.

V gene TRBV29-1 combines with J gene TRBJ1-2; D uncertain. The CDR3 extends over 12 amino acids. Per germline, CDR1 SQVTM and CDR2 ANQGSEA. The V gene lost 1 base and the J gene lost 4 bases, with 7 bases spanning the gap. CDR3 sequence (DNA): TGCAGCGTTGAAGCGGCGGGCTATGGCTACACCTTC. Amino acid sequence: CSVEAAGYGYTF.

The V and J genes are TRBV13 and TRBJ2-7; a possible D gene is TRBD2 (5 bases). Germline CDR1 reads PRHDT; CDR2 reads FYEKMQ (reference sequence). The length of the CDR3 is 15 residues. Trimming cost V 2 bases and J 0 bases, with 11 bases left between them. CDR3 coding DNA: TGTGCCAGCAGCTTACGTGCGGGCGGCTCCTACGAGCAGTACTTC. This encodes CASSLRAGGSYEQYF. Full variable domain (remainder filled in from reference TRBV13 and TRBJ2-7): AAGVIQSPRHLIKEKRETATLKCYPIPRHDTVYWYQQGPGQDPQFLISFYEKMQSDKGSIPDRFSAQQFSDYHSELNMSSLELGDSALYFCASSLRAGGSYEQYFGPGTRLTVT.

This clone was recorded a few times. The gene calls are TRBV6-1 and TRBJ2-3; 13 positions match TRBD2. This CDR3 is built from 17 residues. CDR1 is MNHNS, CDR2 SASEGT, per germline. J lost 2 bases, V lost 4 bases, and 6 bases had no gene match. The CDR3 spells CASSARTSGGATDTQYF. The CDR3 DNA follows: TGTGCCAGCAGTGCGCGGACTAGCGGGGGAGCCACAGATACGCAGTATTTT.

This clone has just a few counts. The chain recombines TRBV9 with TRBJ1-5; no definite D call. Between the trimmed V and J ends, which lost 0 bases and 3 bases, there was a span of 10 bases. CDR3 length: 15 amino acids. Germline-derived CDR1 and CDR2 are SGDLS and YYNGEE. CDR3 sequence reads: CASSVGGINNQPQHF. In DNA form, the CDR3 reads TGTGCCAGCAGCGTAGGGGGAATTAACAATCAGCCCCAGCATTTT.

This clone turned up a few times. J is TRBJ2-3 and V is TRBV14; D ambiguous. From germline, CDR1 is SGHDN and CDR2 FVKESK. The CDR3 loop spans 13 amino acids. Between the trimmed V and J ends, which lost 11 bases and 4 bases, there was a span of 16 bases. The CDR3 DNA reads TGTGCCTCCCAAAAGATGGGCGCAGATACGCAGTATTTT. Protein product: CASQKMGADTQYF.

The DNA for the CDR3 is TGCGCCAGCATTCCGCCGGGGACAGATACGCAGTATTTT. It specifies CASIPPGTDTQYF. The chain recombines TRBV5-1 with TRBJ2-3; the D gene is possibly TRBD2 (5 bases). This CDR3 spans 13 amino acids. V shed 6 bases and J shed 3 bases, with 11 bases lying between them. CDR1 and CDR2 (germline): SGHRS, YFSETQ.

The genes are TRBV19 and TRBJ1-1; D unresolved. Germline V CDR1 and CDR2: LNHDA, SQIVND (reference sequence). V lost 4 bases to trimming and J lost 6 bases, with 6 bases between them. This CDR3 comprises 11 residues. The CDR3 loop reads CASSKPPEAFF. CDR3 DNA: TGTGCCAGTAGTAAGCCCCCTGAAGCTTTCTTT. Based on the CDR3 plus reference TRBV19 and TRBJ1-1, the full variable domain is DGGITQSPKYLFRKEGQNVTLSCEQNLNHDAMYWYRQDPGQGLRLIYYSQIVNDFQKGDIAEGYSVSREKKESFPLTVTSAQKNPTAFYLCASSKPPEAFFGQGTRLTVV.

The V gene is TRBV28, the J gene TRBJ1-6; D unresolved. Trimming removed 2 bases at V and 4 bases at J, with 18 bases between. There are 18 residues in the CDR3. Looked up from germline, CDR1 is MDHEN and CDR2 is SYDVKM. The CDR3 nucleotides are TGTGCCAGCAGTTTAGTGGGTGGGGTAGGGATATATAATTCACCCCTCCACTTT. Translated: CASSLVGGVGIYNSPLHF.

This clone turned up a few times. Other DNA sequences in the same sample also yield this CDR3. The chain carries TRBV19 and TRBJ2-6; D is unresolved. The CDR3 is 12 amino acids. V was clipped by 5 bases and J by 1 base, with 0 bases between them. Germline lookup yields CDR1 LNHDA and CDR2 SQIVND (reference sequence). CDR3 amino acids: CASSSGANVLTF. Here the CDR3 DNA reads TGTGCCAGTAGTTCTGGGGCCAACGTCCTGACTTTC. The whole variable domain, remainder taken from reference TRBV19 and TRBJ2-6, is DGGITQSPKYLFRKEGQNVTLSCEQNLNHDAMYWYRQDPGQGLRLIYYSQIVNDFQKGDIAEGYSVSREKKESFPLTVTSAQKNPTAFYLCASSSGANVLTFGAGSRLTVL.

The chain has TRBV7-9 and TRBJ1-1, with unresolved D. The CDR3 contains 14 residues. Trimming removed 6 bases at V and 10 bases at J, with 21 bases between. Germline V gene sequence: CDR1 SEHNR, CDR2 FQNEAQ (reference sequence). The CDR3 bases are TGTGCCAGCAGGTCCACGGGCGAGGGTATACTAGCTTTCTTT. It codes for CASRSTGEGILAFF.

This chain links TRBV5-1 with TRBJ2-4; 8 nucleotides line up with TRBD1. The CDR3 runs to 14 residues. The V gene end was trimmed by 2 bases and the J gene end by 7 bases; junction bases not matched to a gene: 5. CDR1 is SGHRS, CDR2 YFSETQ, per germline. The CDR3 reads CASSFTTGGNIQYF. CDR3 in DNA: TGCGCCAGCAGCTTCACCACAGGGGGGAACATTCAGTACTTC.

The CDR3 protein is CASSSETAGYGYTF. The CDR3 region has the DNA TGCGCCAGCAGCTCCGAGACAGCGGGCTATGGCTACACCTTC. This chain joins TRBV5-1 and TRBJ1-2; possibly TRBD1 for D (5 bases). V was shortened by 3 bases and J by 4 bases, with 13 bases between the two germline ends. Germline CDR1 is SGHRS and CDR2 is YFSETQ. There are 14 residues in the CDR3.

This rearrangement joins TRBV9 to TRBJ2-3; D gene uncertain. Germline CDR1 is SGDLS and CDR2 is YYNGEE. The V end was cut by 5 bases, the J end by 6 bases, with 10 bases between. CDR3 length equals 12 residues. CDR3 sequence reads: CASSASRDTQYF. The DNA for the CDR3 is TGTGCCAGCAGTGCCTCCCGGGATACGCAGTATTTT.

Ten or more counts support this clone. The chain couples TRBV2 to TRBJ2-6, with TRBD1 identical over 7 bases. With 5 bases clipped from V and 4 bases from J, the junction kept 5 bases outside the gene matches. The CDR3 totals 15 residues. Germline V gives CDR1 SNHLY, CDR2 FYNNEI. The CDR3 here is CASSSDRAGANVLTF. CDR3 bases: TGTGCCAGCAGTTCAGACAGGGCCGGGGCCAACGTCCTGACTTTC. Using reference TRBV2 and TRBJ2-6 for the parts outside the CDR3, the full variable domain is EPEVTQTPSHQVTQMGQEVILRCVPISNHLYFYWYRQILGQKVEFLVSFYNNEISEKSEIFDDQFSVERPDGSNFTLKIRSTKLEDSAMYFCASSSDRAGANVLTFGAGSRLTVL.

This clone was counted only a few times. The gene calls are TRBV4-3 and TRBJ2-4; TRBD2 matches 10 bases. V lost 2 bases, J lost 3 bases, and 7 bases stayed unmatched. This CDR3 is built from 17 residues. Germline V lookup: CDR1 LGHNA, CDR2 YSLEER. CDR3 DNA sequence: TGCGCCAGCAGCCAAAGTGGACTAGCGGCCAACAAAAACATTCAGTACTTC. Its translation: CASSQSGLAANKNIQYF.